The clone carrying this TCR beta chain was found a few times. Trimming pared 2 bases from V and 4 bases from J, leaving 7 bases between. This CDR3 spans 13 amino acids. The V gene's germline CDR1 is SGDLS and CDR2 YYNGEE. The record originates from a study of blood T cell repertoires in COVID-19. The data were produced by immunoSEQ multiplex PCR, yet TCRdb's version contains in-frame clones alone and is incomplete. Found here are about 350,000 clones, about 89% of them singletons; the top ten hold 6% to 7%. Specimen: peripheral blood. This rearrangement joins TRBV9 to TRBJ2-1; tentatively, D is TRBD2 (6 bases). The source of this sequence is a woman aged 50 to 60 with COVID-19, enrolled during active disease. The CDR3 DNA is TGTGCCAGCAGCGTTCTAGCGTACAATGAGCAGTTCTTC. Translating it yields CASSVLAYNEQFF.